The entry that follows covers one TCR beta chain sequence. The antigen is undetermined. The sample belongs to a study of blood T cells in healthy people across ages. Trimming removed 4 bases from V and 5 bases from J; junction bases left unmatched: 5. The CDR3 runs 14 residues. The germline V gene has CDR1 MDHEN and CDR2 SYDVKM. Combining a sample-barcoded 5' primer with a J-beta primer mix, a second PCR ran for roughly 7 to 12 cycles. Each CDR3 protein is one row after TCRdb ran MiXCR on the 5' RACE reads. The sample has about 630,000 distinct CDR3 sequences, approximately 21% seen once. Study results and limitations: In older individuals, TCR beta diversity per million T cells was lower, falling roughly linearly with age.

This TCR was recovered from a man between 65 and 80 years old in good health. The chain combines TRBV28 with TRBJ2-5; TRBD1 aligns across 9 bases. The sequencing input was blood. Written as DNA, the CDR3 is TGTGCCAGCAGTTACAGGGGGCGATGGGAGACCCAGTACTTC. Its protein product is CASSYRGRWETQYF.